This T cell receptor (beta chain) originates from a study of read filtering for tumor transcriptome and immune sequencing. Whole-study context: TCR-mapped reads were about 4 to 11 million with IR-seq versus roughly 80 to 1,300 with RNA-seq.

V was shortened by 1 base and J by 8 bases, with 5 bases between the two germline ends. Germline lookup yields CDR1 SEHNR and CDR2 FQNEAQ (reference sequence). The length of the CDR3 is 11 residues. This clonotype was detected many times. The antigen is undetermined. Study-wide results and caveats: The sorted CD138-negative fraction was a mixed bone marrow immune population, not purified T cells. Correlation between methods rose after single-read clonotypes were removed.

Molecular barcoded adaptors covering alpha/delta and beta/gamma chains were used on approximately 400 ng RNA. TCRdb itself ran the reads through MiXCR, one entry per CDR3 protein. The table has some 46,000 distinct CDR3 sequences, approximately 12% seen once. This TCR was recovered from a donor at least 40 years old with multiple myeloma. What was sequenced was a population of CD138-negative cells sorted from bone marrow. The V and J genes are TRBV7-9 and TRBJ1-2; no clear D gene. CDR3 bases: TGTGCCAGCAGCTTAGAAGTCGGCTACACCTTC. Protein product: CASSLEVGYTF.